This T cell receptor (beta chain) was recovered during a study of cytomegalovirus exposure and HLA in healthy donors. Study results and caveats: An assumption of roughly uniform sequencing depth across donors underlay the presence/absence analyses.

The sample holds many counts of this clone. What it binds is unknown. The PCR had 60 Vbeta and 13 Jbeta primers. This table comes from immunoSEQ multiplex PCR, and its TCRdb copy is limited to in-frame clones, with some not included. The top ten hold under 6.5% of the sample, which has about 99,000 clones, roughly 9.1% seen once. The CDR3 is made up of 17 amino acids. The germline CDR1 and CDR2 sequences are SGHTS and YDEGEE. V dropped 4 bases and J dropped 2 bases, with 19 bases sitting between them. The rearrangement joins TRBV5-8 to TRBJ1-5; TRBD1 might be the D (5 bases). This clonotype was sampled from a middle-aged man in good health and CMV-seropositive. Sequencing was performed on PBMCs. The CDR3 DNA reads as TGTGCCAGCAGCCCAGACTACGGGGGGTCGGGCAATCAGCCCCAGCATTTT. Protein product: CASSPDYGGSGNQPQHF.